This paragraph reports one T cell receptor (beta chain). Its antigen is unknown. No much larger clonotype is one base removed from it; base qualities were not supplied. A distance of 14 bases separates the germline ends of V and J, which lose 5 bases and 1 base respectively. CDR1 and CDR2 are drawn from the germline V gene: SGHVS, FQNEAQ. From the cysteine up to the phenylalanine, the CDR3 has a length of 15 residues. The retained sequence is limited to the CDR3, 45 bases, with the frame set at the first base. Library construction relied on the immunoSEQ multiplex PCR assay. For the multiplex PCR, a mixture combining 60 forward primers for TCR Vbeta segments and 13 reverse primers for TCR Jbeta segments was used. The CDR3 region of rearranged TCR beta genes was amplified from genomic DNA by a multiplex PCR assay. On the Illumina HiSeq System, the amplified TCR beta libraries were sequenced as 87-base-pair reads. Processing in the source paper ran as follows. Across the 600 to 700 repertoires, a later analysis counted some 80 million unique TCR beta chains, roughly 11 million of which were shared by at least two donors. Raw reads were error-corrected and collapsed into unique sequences with a nearest-neighbor algorithm that merged closely related sequences to remove PCR and sequencing errors. CDR3 sequences were aligned to IMGT reference sequences to assign V, D and J gene segments. Each retained sequence needed at least a six-nucleotide match to both a V gene segment and a J gene segment. Rearrangements were called productive when the CDR3 lacked stop codons and stayed in frame with V and J; all others were non-productive. Following IMGT convention, CDR3 was defined as the stretch from the second conserved V-encoded cysteine up to the conserved J-encoded phenylalanine. The earlier analysis of 587 of the donors excluded sequences that lacked an unambiguous match to a single V gene segment. In an earlier analysis of some 590 of the donors, a V segment was called functional when productive rearrangements were above 56.7%, and segregating when the standard deviation between donors exceeded 5%. A statistical classification framework was built to diagnose cytomegalovirus status from the catalog of TCR beta chain sequences. V and J gene assignment, in a later analysis, came from comparing TCR nucleotide sequences with IMGT/GENE-DB human TR gene sequences. A later analysis assigned CDR3 sequences and most-parsimonious VDJ recombination scenarios with the TCRdist pipeline. A later analysis defined each TCR beta chain by its CDR3 amino acid sequence plus V-gene family, and excluded reads lacking a unique V-gene family. To address suspected cross-contamination and a sequencing artifact, a later analysis removed roughly 580 highly shared, low-generation-probability nucleotide sequences. A later analysis calculated a clonal expansion index for each public chain from normalized within-repertoire ranks of inferred template counts. In a later analysis, generation probabilities were computed with a VDJ recombination model fitted to out-of-frame rearrangements, and the resulting probabilities were checked against IGoR. A later analysis scored TCR-TCR, TCR-HLA and TCR-CMV co-occurrence with hypergeometric tests, applying a repertoire-size bias correction to TCR pairs. To estimate false discovery rates, a later analysis permuted the HLA or CMV assignments 20 times. In a later analysis, co-occurring TCRs were grouped with DBSCAN, and TCRdist sequence similarity was added when clustering was performed within HLA-allele-positive subsets. Repertoires with fewer than 30,000 or more than 120,000 public chains were left out of co-occurrence clustering, as were about 5 repertoires with anomalous nucleotide sharing. Not all clones reach the TCRdb copy of this immuneACCESS table, which keeps in-frame sequences only. Checked studies attribute under half of the gap to unresolved V genes and leave the rest unexplained. V and J calls and clone size are as listed in that table; D and trimming were resolved from the DNA. Present in this sample are about 150,000 clones, over 70% of which were seen just once. The top ten clones comprise around 7% of the sample.

This entry belongs to a study of cytomegalovirus exposure and HLA in healthy donors (dated by TCRdb to about 2017). Regarding the complete study: In an earlier analysis of about 560 of the donors, roughly 300 Gb of sequence data and roughly 100 million unique TCR beta sequences from 180 million or so T cells were reported. An early release that covered about 640 HLA-typed donors contained about 300 gigabases of sequencing data and some 87 million unique TCR sequences. The genetic ancestry cluster associated with self-reported Caucasian donors included about 84% of the roughly 390 genotyped donors. The study aimed to test whether cataloging public T cell receptors could reveal signatures of past pathogen exposure. Using immunosequencing, the study profiled T cell repertoires from around 680 subjects and related those repertoires to cytomegalovirus serostatus. In addition to the first cohort of 666 subjects, a separate validation cohort of under 150 different subjects was used. The study combined high-throughput TCR immunosequencing, statistical association of individual TCRs with disease status, and machine learning to predict cytomegalovirus infection status. A later analysis re-analyzed previously published TCR beta repertoires from 666 donors and added high-resolution HLA genotyping to study TCR occurrence patterns. In the later analysis, no new phenotypic data were used to find candidate immune exposures; instead, reliance was placed on TCR beta sequences and their occurrence across donors. In an earlier analysis of 587 of the donors, high-throughput TCR beta sequencing was used to judge whether each TCR beta V gene segment behaved as functional or pseudogenic. Donor age, sex, ethnicity and CMV serostatus were compiled together with the repertoire data. In a later genetic analysis, genome-wide SNP genotypes for about 55% of the roughly 700 donors were used, and that subset was treated as a discovery cohort. All discovery cohort repertoires had been generated on a single sequencing platform. HLA typing covered class I and class II loci at four-digit resolution. The number of typed donors differed by locus: 629-630 for A, B, C, DRB1 and DQB1; 500 to 550 for DQA1; around 610 for DPA1; and roughly 450 for DPB1. Several DR-DQ haplotypes were treated as single units for association and clustering because of strong linkage in the cohort. Among some 410 genotyped donors of the cohort, an average of 235,054 unique TCR beta nucleotide sequences were sequenced per donor, approximately 20% of them non-productive. What the research found in general, with its limitations: A later genetic analysis associated a missense DCLRE1C variant with V-gene and J-gene trimming of TCR beta chains, and an independent cohort replicated the association. Presence/absence analyses assumed roughly uniform sequencing depth across donors, an assumption that may not hold. HLA typing was unavailable for some donors at each locus, so association tests used only the typed subset. This cohort had only TCR beta chains sequenced, and the lack of alpha or paired-chain data limited which features could be detected. According to the authors, the approach could potentially be generalized to other disease states and immunological phenotypes. When HLA alleles, especially DR and DQ, strongly co-occurred, TCR associations were difficult to assign to individual alleles. In a later analysis, several top co-occurrence clusters were reported to appear linked to parvovirus B19, influenza, CMV and Epstein-Barr virus. In a later analysis, HLA-associated TCR beta chains were found to be more clonally expanded and to have lower generation probabilities than equally common non-associated chains. At a false discovery rate of 0.05, a later analysis linked under 20,000 TCR beta sequences to specific HLA alleles. A group of highly shared sequence variants was considered likely to be a technical artifact of the sequencing pipeline. In both the original and validation cohorts, the classifier was reported to diagnose cytomegalovirus status with high specificity and sensitivity. Broadly in line with IMGT annotations, most TCR beta V segments showed up in productive rearrangements about 87% or about 30% of the time in an earlier analysis of several hundred of the donors. A few of the identified cytomegalovirus-associated TCR beta chains were confirmed in vitro to be specific for cytomegalovirus antigens. Most TCR sequences were seen in very few donors, while some public TCRs were found in many individuals. Because counts were too low, roughly 18 rarely observed V segments, including chromosome 9 orphons, were left out of the earlier analysis of a few hundred of the donors. The study gave a list of 150 to 200 TCR beta chains associated with cytomegalovirus. Most CMV-associated TCR beta chains appeared to be HLA-restricted in a later analysis, and the HLA associations seemed to be driven largely by CMV exposure. CMV serostatus was the only immune exposure information available for the cohort. The 87-base-pair reads could not distinguish some IMGT-functional V segments, including TRBV6-2 and TRBV6-3, so those segments were excluded. Linkage disequilibrium might explain the correlated functional status among segregating V segments, but an unknown experimental factor could not be ruled out. A later genetic analysis reported fewer N-insertions in productive TCRs among donors in an Asian-associated ancestry cluster than the roughly 620-donor mean. A later analysis found that TCR association rates varied across HLA loci, with DRB1 alleles showing the most associated TCRs and HLA-C alleles the fewest. A further reported finding was that TCR beta sequences accurately predicted the HLA-A and HLA-B alleles for most subjects in the first cohort.

The cohort consisted of fewer than 700 healthy bone marrow donors. At the time of sampling, all cohort members were nominally healthy, though unrecorded immune exposures were likely present. The donor was CMV seronegative and belonged to the group of around 350 seronegative cohort members. A peripheral blood sample was collected from each donor, and TCR beta sequencing was performed on peripheral blood mononuclear cells. Genomic DNA extraction from the blood cell samples was performed with the Qiagen DNeasy Blood Extraction Kit. The chain is encoded by TRBV7-8 joined to TRBJ1-2, with the D gene not confidently named. This TCR came from a young man in good health and CMV-seronegative. The sample taken for sequencing was PBMCs. CDR3 loop: CASSRDRGINYGYTF. The nucleotide sequence reads as follows: TGTGCCAGCAGCCGAGACCGCGGCATTAACTATGGCTACACCTTC.